This T cell receptor beta chain was documented in a study of blood T cell repertoires in COVID-19. This clone has a single count. The table came from immunoSEQ multiplex PCR; TCRdb's copy has only in-frame clones and leaves some out. The sample lists under 45,000 clones; about 83% were seen once. The source is a man between 35 and 55 years old with COVID-19, enrolled during active disease. Sequences were obtained from peripheral blood.

The CDR3 coding sequence is TGCGCCAGCAGCTTGGATCCTAGCGGTGGAAATGAGCAGTTCTTC. This codes for CASSLDPSGGNEQFF. The rearrangement links TRBV5-1 to TRBJ2-1; the match to TRBD2 covers 7 bases. V shed 0 bases, J shed 7 bases, and the junction held 7 bases outside the gene matches. Germline V gives CDR1 SGHRS, CDR2 YFSETQ. The CDR3 contains 15 residues.